Presented here are 8 T cell receptor beta chains from one specimen sequenced in a study of CD8 T cells in ankylosing spondylitis. Each CDR3 protein gets one entry after TCRdb re-called the 5' RACE reads with MiXCR. The sample lists 350,000 to 450,000 distinct CDR3 sequences; approximately 22% were seen once. The sample consisted of blood, either unsorted or a sorted T cell fraction (not recorded which). The origin of the receptors is a male donor with ankylosing spondylitis or in good health (not recorded which).

This clonotype was observed a few times. The genes are TRBV7-2 and TRBJ1-1; a possible D gene is TRBD1 (5 bases). There are 14 residues in the CDR3. Germline assignment: CDR1 SGHTA and CDR2 FQGNSA. Trimming stripped 2 bases from V and 6 bases from J, with 13 bases between. CDR3 bases: TGTGCCAGCAGCTTATTACGGGGGTTCTCTGAAGCTTTCTTT. Amino acids: CASSLLRGFSEAFF.

This clonotype was found a few times. The chain recombines TRBV27 with TRBJ2-5; 10 nucleotides line up with TRBD2. With 5 bases clipped from V and 3 bases from J, the junction kept 9 bases outside the gene matches. The CDR3 length is 16 residues. The germline CDR1 and CDR2 sequences are MNHEY and SMNVEV (reference sequence). The CDR3 loop reads CASSAHLAGEEETQYF. DNA of the CDR3: TGTGCCAGCAGTGCCCATCTAGCGGGGGAGGAAGAGACCCAGTACTTC.

The V gene is TRBV28, the J gene TRBJ2-2; TRBD1 or TRBD2 may be the D gene (5 bases each). Trimming stripped 3 bases from V and 4 bases from J, with 12 bases between. Germline loops: CDR1 MDHEN, CDR2 SYDVKM. The CDR3 is 15 amino acids. The DNA for the CDR3 is TGTGCCAGCAGTTTTGGGACCGATGGCACCGGGGAGCTGTTTTTT. As protein: CASSFGTDGTGELFF.

This clonotype has just a few counts. The chain joins TRBV12-3 or TRBV12-4 to TRBJ2-1; TRBD2 aligns across 11 bases. J was trimmed by 0 bases and V by 7 bases; bases with no gene match: 8. The CDR3 runs to 17 residues. Here the CDR3 DNA reads TGTGCCAGCAACGATCTAGCGGGGGGTCCCTCCTACAATGAGCAGTTCTTC. Translated, it gives CASNDLAGGPSYNEQFF.

Here the CDR3 DNA reads TGTGCCAGCAGTGACAACCCAGATACGCAGTATTTT. The encoded protein is CASSDNPDTQYF. This chain links TRBV6-4 with TRBJ2-3, with D hard to call. This CDR3 has 12 amino acids. CDR1 is MRHNA, CDR2 SNTAGT, per germline. V dropped 2 bases and J dropped 4 bases, with 4 bases sitting between them.

As DNA, the CDR3 is TGTGCCACCAGTCCGGGACAGGGGGCAAAGACCGGGGAGCTGTTTTTT. Translating it yields CATSPGQGAKTGELFF. The chain is built from TRBV24-1 and TRBJ2-2; TRBD1 agrees at 12 bases. Unmatched junction bases numbered 6, after V lost 6 bases and J lost 5 bases. The CDR3 sequence is 16 residues long. The germline gives CDR1 KGHDR, CDR2 SFDVKD.

Only a few counts were recorded for this clonotype. This chain uses TRBV24-1 with TRBJ1-1; weak D call: TRBD1 (6 bases). Trimming left V 4 bases short and J 4 bases short, with 9 bases between. There are 13 residues in the CDR3. Germline CDR1 and CDR2: KGHDR and SFDVKD. The CDR3 DNA follows: TGTGCCACCAGTGAGACAGGTGGCACTGAAGCTTTCTTT. Protein sequence: CATSETGGTEAFF.

The rearrangement links TRBV7-8 to TRBJ2-2; TRBD1 agrees at 7 bases. The CDR3 runs 16 residues. With V trimmed by 5 bases and J by 3 bases, 9 bases remained unmatched. In germline, CDR1 is SGHVS, CDR2 FQNEAQ. The CDR3 region is CASSPTQGVYTGELFF. In DNA, the CDR3 is TGTGCCAGCAGCCCCACTCAGGGGGTTTACACCGGGGAGCTGTTTTTT.